The 9 T cell receptor beta chains listed next were all sequenced from one sample in a study of shared clonotypes between healthy human individuals. TCRdb's copy holds only in-frame clones and misses some; the assay was immunoSEQ multiplex PCR. This sample carries millions of clones, under 95% of them seen once, and the ten largest clones take over 1.5%. Terminally differentiated effector memory CD45RA+ cells were left out of the naive CD8 fraction, which was CD45RO-negative and positively selected for CCR7. The specimen was naive CD8+ T cells from PBMCs. The receptor source for this set is a man aged 18 to 35 in good health. Some clones in this sample may be carry-over from other donors' samples.

V gene TRBV5-6 combines with J gene TRBJ2-1; D possibly uses TRBD1 or TRBD2 (6 bases each). The germline gives CDR1 SGHDT, CDR2 YYEEEE. The CDR3 runs 15 residues. Deletions cut 0 bases from V and 7 bases from J, with 14 bases between. In DNA form, the CDR3 reads TGTGCCAGCAGCTTGGCCTTTGAGGGGGGTAATGAGCAGTTCTTC. Its translation is CASSLAFEGGNEQFF.

The chain carries TRBV19 and TRBJ1-2; no reliable D call. The CDR3 runs to 13 residues. Germline loops: CDR1 LNHDA, CDR2 SQIVND (reference sequence). Trimming removed 3 bases from V and 4 bases from J, with 9 bases in between. CDR3 coding DNA: TGTGCCAGTAGTATCACACAGATCTATGGCTACACCTTC. Protein: CASSITQIYGYTF.

The chain is built from TRBV19 and TRBJ2-2; perhaps TRBD1 as D (6 bases). V lost 7 bases to trimming and J lost 6 bases, with 15 bases between them. In germline, CDR1 is LNHDA, CDR2 SQIVND (reference sequence). The CDR3 covers 14 residues. This chain's CDR3 is CASTAIDRSGELFF. The CDR3 nucleotides read TGTGCCAGTACCGCAATAGACAGGTCCGGGGAGCTGTTTTTT. The full variable domain, with the rest looked up from reference TRBV19 and TRBJ2-2, is DGGITQSPKYLFRKEGQNVTLSCEQNLNHDAMYWYRQDPGQGLRLIYYSQIVNDFQKGDIAEGYSVSREKKESFPLTVTSAQKNPTAFYLCASTAIDRSGELFFGEGSRLTVL.

The chain employs TRBV27 and TRBJ2-1; 8 bases match TRBD2. V trimming: 6 bases; J trimming: 2 bases; junction bases outside the gene matches: 3. From germline, CDR1 is MNHEY and CDR2 SMNVEV (reference sequence). The CDR3 contains 14 residues. DNA of the CDR3: TGTGCCAGCAGACCGGGAGGGCCCTACAATGAGCAGTTCTTC. Its translation: CASRPGGPYNEQFF.

The chain couples TRBV6-5 to TRBJ2-5; a weak D match, TRBD2 (7 bases). This CDR3 has 13 amino acids. The V and J ends lost 4 bases and 5 bases respectively, with 11 bases between them. In germline, CDR1 is MNHEY, CDR2 SVGAGI. CDR3 coding DNA: TGTGCCAGCAGTTCATCGGGGGGCGAGACCCAGTACTTC. The encoded protein is CASSSSGGETQYF.

This chain connects TRBV6-1 to TRBJ1-1, with TRBD1 matching over 7 bases. Germline V gene lookup returns CDR1 MNHNS and CDR2 SASEGT. The CDR3 loop spans 17 amino acids. After removal of 0 bases from V and 0 bases from J, the junction contained 7 bases not matched to a gene. The DNA of the CDR3 is TGTGCCAGCAGTGAAGCCTTGATCGACAGGGTGAACACTGAAGCTTTCTTT. As protein: CASSEALIDRVNTEAFF.

The chain combines TRBV28 with TRBJ2-1, with D perhaps TRBD1 (5 bases). The CDR3 runs 15 residues. V lost 6 bases and J lost 1, with 13 bases in between. CDR1 is MDHEN, CDR2 SYDVKM, per germline. CDR3: CASSPQGISYNEQFF. CDR3 coding DNA: TGTGCCAGCAGCCCTCAGGGTATTTCCTACAATGAGCAGTTCTTC.

This chain joins TRBV7-8 and TRBJ2-7; 9 bases match TRBD1. CDR1 SGHVS and CDR2 FQNEAQ come from the germline V gene. V was clipped by 3 bases and J by 6 bases; unmatched bases: 6. The CDR3 length is 14 residues. The CDR3 protein is CASSFTGTGTEQYF. For the CDR3, the DNA is TGTGCCAGCAGCTTTACCGGGACAGGGACCGAGCAGTACTTC.

This clone was detected only once. The chain joins TRBV6-5 to TRBJ2-7; 7 bases fit TRBD1. The CDR3 totals 15 residues. Losses at the gene ends were 0 bases for V and 6 bases for J; bases not matched to a gene: 8. Germline V gives CDR1 MNHEY, CDR2 SVGAGI. As DNA, the CDR3 is TGTGCCAGCAGTTACTCAAGGGGGCACGGTGGCGAGCAGTACTTC. This encodes CASSYSRGHGGEQYF.